The 10 T cell receptor beta chains below were found in one sample sequenced in a study of blood T cell repertoires in COVID-19. Profiling relied on immunoSEQ multiplex PCR, and the TCRdb table lists in-frame clones only, not all of them. Here the sample spans fewer than 300,000 clones, approximately 85% being singletons. What was sequenced was peripheral blood. Every receptor here comes from a human donor with COVID-19, enrolled during active disease. The donor label of this sample is uncertain.

This chain joins TRBV30 and TRBJ1-5; TRBD1 agrees at 7 bases. The CDR3 contains 16 residues. Germline V gene sequence: CDR1 GTSNPN, CDR2 SVGIG (reference sequence). V shed 1 base and J 3 bases; nucleotides not matched to a gene: 9. CDR3 DNA: TGTGCCTGGAGTGGGGGACCGGGACAGATCAATCAGCCCCAGCATTTT. Translation: CAWSGGPGQINQPQHF.

The chain carries TRBV6-6 and TRBJ1-4, with 7 bases that match TRBD1. V shed 5 bases, J shed 2 bases, and the junction held 17 bases outside the gene matches. The CDR3 runs to 19 residues. The germline V gene has CDR1 MNHNY and CDR2 SVGAGI (reference sequence). For the CDR3, the DNA is TGTGCCAGCAGTCATGGAGGGACAGCAGCCTTTCCGACTAATGAAAAACTGTTTTTT. This codes for CASSHGGTAAFPTNEKLFF.

The chain is built from TRBV3-1 (or the pseudogene TRBV3-2) and TRBJ2-2; D is unresolved. The V and J ends lost 4 bases and 2 bases respectively, with 11 bases between them. The CDR3 has 15 amino acids. Germline V gene data show CDR1 as LGHDT and CDR2 as YNNKEL (reference sequence). CDR3 loop: CASSRPGPNTGELFF. The CDR3 DNA sequence: TGTGCCAGCAGCCGTCCGGGTCCTAACACCGGGGAGCTGTTTTTT.

The chain couples TRBV7-9 to TRBJ2-5, with D perhaps TRBD1 (7 bases). Trimming removed 0 bases from V and 1 base from J, with 15 bases in between. In germline, CDR1 is SEHNR, CDR2 FQNEAQ (reference sequence). The length of the CDR3 is 17 residues. The CDR3 reads CASSLARQGGSQETQYF. The DNA for the CDR3 is TGTGCCAGCAGCTTAGCGCGGCAGGGGGGTTCCCAAGAGACCCAGTACTTC.

With regard to this clone: A read error may account for a junction end that differs from germline. The chain links TRBV7-7 to TRBJ1-1; no definite D call. The CDR3 loop spans 15 amino acids. Germline V gives CDR1 SSHAT, CDR2 FNYEAQ (reference sequence). Here the CDR3 reads CASSPNPGVWTEAFF. DNA of the CDR3: TGTGCTAGCAGCCCTAATCCTGGAGTATGGACTGAAGCTTTCTTT.

V usage is TRBV5-5 and J usage is TRBJ1-5; 7 nucleotides agree with TRBD1. Unmatched junction bases numbered 7, after V lost 0 bases and J lost 4 bases. Germline loops: CDR1 SGHKS, CDR2 YYEKEE (reference sequence). The CDR3 is 16 residues long. The CDR3: CASSLVGTRGNQPQHF. The CDR3 region has the DNA TGTGCCAGCAGCTTGGTCGGGACCAGGGGGAATCAGCCCCAGCATTTT.

The chain joins TRBV7-9 to TRBJ1-5, with D unresolved. CDR3 length: 15 residues. Germline V gives CDR1 SEHNR, CDR2 FQNEAQ (reference sequence). V gave up 1 base and J gave up 3 bases, with 10 bases separating them. The CDR3, as DNA: TGTGCCAGCAGCTTAGGTCGGTCCTTCAATCAGCCCCAGCATTTT. This sequence encodes CASSLGRSFNQPQHF.

This sequence joins TRBV27 and TRBJ2-1; TRBD1 matches 7 bases. This CDR3 has 16 amino acids. Looked up from germline, CDR1 is MNHEY and CDR2 is SMNVEV (reference sequence). The junction had 12 bases not matched to a gene; V was cut back by 5 bases and J by 5 bases. Here the CDR3 DNA reads TGTGCCAGCAGTGCCAACAGGGGTAAGGTCAACAATGAGCAGTTCTTC. Translating it yields CASSANRGKVNNEQFF.

This sequence joins TRBV28 and TRBJ2-5, with 13 positions matching TRBD2. Trimming cost V 7 bases and J 5 bases; bases outside gene matches: 1. The CDR3 covers 13 residues. Germline V gene data show CDR1 as MDHEN and CDR2 as SYDVKM. The CDR3 DNA sequence: TGTGCCAGCACACTAGCGGGAGGGGAGACCCAGTACTTC. Its translation: CASTLAGGETQYF.

The count of this clone is one. The chain links TRBV27 to TRBJ2-7, with 8 bases lining up with TRBD1. J gave up 5 bases and V 5 bases, and 11 bases lay outside the gene matches. CDR3 length: 15 amino acids. Germline V lookup: CDR1 MNHEY, CDR2 SMNVEV (reference sequence). The CDR3: CASSPLTGVRDEQYF. The CDR3 coding sequence is TGTGCCAGCAGTCCATTGACAGGGGTGAGGGACGAGCAGTACTTC.